This TCR beta chain was documented in a study of vaccination effects on CD4 cells after COVID-19. Study observations and caveats: Marked contraction was observed in infection-induced and vaccine-induced clones late after vaccination. In healthy vaccinees, only 1 of 255 vaccine-induced clones cross-reacted with common cold coronaviruses.

Before any sequencing was done, the ViraFEST assay used viral peptide pools to expand antigen-specific CD4+ T cells. The authors isolated CD4+ T cells after around nine days of culture. Prior SARS-CoV-2 infection was absent in the vaccine recipients, as shown by negative nucleocapsid antibodies. Each well held 2 million to 2.5 million PBMC cultured with about 9.1 ug/ml peptides and about 10 IU/ml IL-2. This table comes from immunoSEQ multiplex PCR, and its TCRdb copy is limited to in-frame clones, with some not included. The sample shows roughly 35,000 clones, roughly 66% of them seen only once. This clone was observed a handful of times. What it binds is unknown. The CDR3 sequence is 15 residues long. From germline, CDR1 is SGHAT and CDR2 FQNNGV. V lost 5 bases and J lost 0, with 12 bases in between.

The genes are TRBV11-2 and TRBJ2-3; possible D gene TRBD2, 6 bases. This TCR came from a human donor who received a COVID-19 vaccine. The sequencing here drew on CD4+ T cells from PBMCs cultured with HCoV-OC43 spike peptides, taken before COVID-19 vaccination. The subset: HCoV-OC43 spike overlapping peptide pool stimulation. CDR3 DNA: TGTGCCAGCAGCCCCGGCGGGACTAGCACAGATACGCAGTATTTT. Translated: CASSPGGTSTDTQYF.